This T cell receptor (beta chain) was observed in a study of technical replicates of blood from several donors. TCRdb's table, derived via immunoSEQ multiplex PCR, lists solely in-frame clones and lacks some. The top ten hold around 0.35% of the sample, which has tens of thousands of clones, 96% seen once. The germline V and J ends were trimmed by 3 bases and 2 bases, with 8 bases remaining between them. From germline, CDR1 is SGHKS and CDR2 YYEKEE (reference sequence). The CDR3 loop spans 13 amino acids. This rearrangement joins TRBV5-5 to TRBJ1-2, with TRBD1 as a possible D gene (5 bases). Input material: T cells isolated from PBMCs. The sequence came from a human donor in good health. CDR3 coding DNA: TGTGCCAGCAGCTATGGACAAAACTATGGCTACACCTTC. This encodes CASSYGQNYGYTF.